Listed here are 32 T cell receptor beta chains from one sample, sequenced in a study of CD8+CD57+ T cells in acquired aplastic anemia. The authors sequenced patients whose flow cytometry had shown CD8+CD57+ cell expansion. According to the study, genomic DNA was the template for TCR beta VDJ and CDR3 profiling. Via MiXCR, TCRdb re-called the reads, giving one row per CDR3 protein. The sample has approximately 95,000 distinct CDR3 sequences, about 63% seen once. Source material: sorted CD4+, CD8+, or CD8+CD57+ T cells (not recorded which) from PBMCs. The source is a human donor with aplastic anemia.

The gene calls are TRBV20-1 and TRBJ2-5; no clear D. With 0 bases removed from V and 6 bases from J, the gap between germline ends came to 14 bases. This CDR3 is 14 amino acids long. In germline, CDR1 is DFQATT, CDR2 SNEGSKA (reference sequence). CDR3 sequence (DNA): TGCAGTGCTAGAGATCGGCTAGGGTTAAAGACCCAGTACTTC. Protein: CSARDRLGLKTQYF.

This chain uses TRBV9 with TRBJ2-5; 12 bases fit TRBD2. The CDR3 length is 16 residues. From germline, CDR1 is SGDLS and CDR2 YYNGEE. J was trimmed by 5 bases and V by 6 bases; bases with no gene match: 11. DNA for the CDR3: TGTGCCAGCAATTCGGCTAGCGGGAGGGCGAGTGAGACCCAGTACTTC. Residues: CASNSASGRASETQYF.

This clonotype was counted between two and nine times. The genes are TRBV19 and TRBJ1-1; D remains ambiguous. Germline V lookup: CDR1 LNHDA, CDR2 SQIVND (reference sequence). V lost 8 bases and J lost 3, with 7 bases in between. The CDR3 has 11 residues. The CDR3 is CASGSDTEAFF. As DNA, the CDR3 is TGTGCCAGTGGGAGTGACACTGAAGCTTTCTTT.

The J gene is TRBJ1-1, the V gene TRBV19, with TRBD1 matching over 8 bases. V gave up 4 bases and J gave up 4 bases; unmatched junction bases: 5. CDR1 and CDR2 from the germline V gene are LNHDA and SQIVND (reference sequence). The CDR3 runs to 14 residues. The CDR3 DNA reads as TGTGCCAGTAGTACTGACAGGGGTAGCACTGAAGCTTTCTTT. This codes for CASSTDRGSTEAFF.

This clonotype was found a few times. The chain couples TRBV6-1 to TRBJ2-7; D may be TRBD1 or TRBD2 (5 bases each). The CDR3 sequence is 15 residues long. The V end lost 8 bases, the J end lost 0 bases, and 17 bases lay between the germline ends. Germline V gene data show CDR1 as MNHNS and CDR2 as SASEGT. The CDR3 sequence: CASRNDPGPSYEQYF. The CDR3 DNA reads as TGTGCCAGCCGAAACGATCCGGGACCCTCCTACGAGCAGTACTTC.

The V gene is TRBV7-9, the J gene TRBJ2-1; 7 positions agree with TRBD2. V dropped 7 bases and J dropped 10; count of bases not matched to a gene: 4. The V gene's germline CDR1 is SEHNR and CDR2 FQNEAQ (reference sequence). The length of the CDR3 is 11 residues. This CDR3 is CASNLGGEQFF. The DNA for the CDR3 is TGTGCCAGCAACTTGGGAGGGGAGCAGTTCTTC. Variable domain in full (rest from reference TRBV7-9 and TRBJ2-1): DTGVSQNPRHKITKRGQNVTFRCDPISEHNRLYWYRQTLGQGPEFLTYFQNEAQLEKSRLLSDRFSAERPKGSFSTLEIQRTEQGDSAMYLCASNLGGEQFFGPGTRLTVL.

The CDR3 DNA reads as TGTGCCAGCAGCTCGGGGACAGACGAGCAGTACTTC. It yields the protein CASSSGTDEQYF. The J gene is TRBJ2-7, the V gene TRBV9, with TRBD1 matching 7 bases. CDR3 length: 12 residues. Trimming at V came to 4 bases and at J to 5 bases, leaving 3 bases not matched to a gene. The germline gives CDR1 SGDLS, CDR2 YYNGEE.

The rearrangement uses TRBV20-1 and TRBJ2-3, with D possibly matching TRBD2 (5 bases). CDR1 DFQATT and CDR2 SNEGSKA come from the germline V gene (reference sequence). V was shortened by 3 bases and J by 1 base, with 11 bases between the two germline ends. CDR3 length: 14 residues. The CDR3 loop is CSASSSGGTDTQYF. DNA of the CDR3: TGCAGTGCTAGCTCCTCCGGGGGCACAGATACGCAGTATTTT.

This clonotype has a count of ten or more. V and J are TRBV12-3 or TRBV12-4 and TRBJ2-7, with D hard to call. The V end lost 8 bases, the J end lost 6 bases, and 11 bases lay between the germline ends. The CDR3 length is 11 residues. The CDR3, as DNA: TGTGCCAGCGGAATAGGTGTCGAGCAGTACTTC. Protein: CASGIGVEQYF.

A single count supports this clonotype. The chain is built from TRBV29-1 and TRBJ1-2; a possible D gene is TRBD1 (5 bases). With 7 bases removed from V and 0 bases from J, the gap between germline ends came to 15 bases. CDR1 and CDR2 (germline): SQVTM, ANQGSEA. The CDR3 consists of 14 residues. The CDR3 nucleotides are TGCAGCGCTGCTCCCGGGACTGCTAACTATGGCTACACCTTC. Translation gives CSAAPGTANYGYTF.

The rearrangement uses TRBV24-1 and TRBJ2-3, with 8 bases fitting TRBD1. The CDR3 length is 15 residues. V shed 0 bases, J shed 4 bases, and the junction held 2 bases outside the gene matches. Germline V gene sequence: CDR1 KGHDR, CDR2 SFDVKD. CDR3 region: CATSDLQGASDTQYF. In DNA form, the CDR3 reads TGTGCCACCAGTGATTTGCAGGGGGCCTCAGATACGCAGTATTTT.

The V and J genes are TRBV7-9 and TRBJ2-7; 8 bases match TRBD1. This CDR3 is 14 amino acids long. The junction had 6 bases not matched to a gene; V was cut back by 5 bases and J by 3 bases. Germline V lookup: CDR1 SEHNR, CDR2 FQNEAQ (reference sequence). CDR3 loop: CASSLHDRGYEQYF. Here the CDR3 DNA reads TGTGCCAGCAGCCTTCACGACAGGGGCTACGAGCAGTACTTC.

In this sample, this clonotype turned up a few times. This chain links TRBV5-6 with TRBJ2-7; TRBD2 is a possible D gene (5 bases). V lost 5 bases and J 5 bases, leaving 8 bases between the germline ends. This CDR3 region has 11 residues. The germline CDR1 and CDR2 sequences are SGHDT and YYEEEE. CDR3 residues: CASSVGDEQYF. Here the CDR3 DNA reads TGTGCCAGCAGTGTCGGGGACGAGCAGTACTTC.

The chain joins TRBV20-1 to TRBJ1-6; 10 bases are a match to TRBD1. Germline CDR1 reads DFQATT; CDR2 reads SNEGSKA (reference sequence). V dropped 6 bases and J dropped 9; count of bases not matched to a gene: 8. The CDR3 is 14 residues long. The CDR3 protein is CSAPVRQGASPLHF. DNA for the CDR3: TGCAGTGCCCCTGTGAGACAGGGGGCTTCACCCCTCCACTTT.

V and J are TRBV20-1 and TRBJ2-5; TRBD1 is a possible D gene (6 bases). CDR3 length: 14 amino acids. V gave up 3 bases and J gave up 5 bases, with 16 bases separating them. Germline V gene data show CDR1 as DFQATT and CDR2 as SNEGSKA (reference sequence). This CDR3 is CSASARGPRETQYF. The CDR3 nucleotides are TGCAGTGCTAGTGCCAGGGGTCCCCGGGAGACCCAGTACTTC.

There are many counts of this clonotype. The chain links TRBV7-6 to TRBJ2-1; D is uncertain. Germline-derived CDR1 and CDR2 are SGHVS and FNYEAQ. The CDR3 extends over 13 amino acids. Trimming took 10 bases from V and 0 from J, leaving 10 bases between them. Written as DNA, the CDR3 is TGTGCCACTGGGGTCAGCTCCTACAATGAGCAGTTCTTC. Translating gives CATGVSSYNEQFF.

This clonotype turned up a few times. This chain connects TRBV15 to TRBJ2-3; D not resolved. Trimming pared 0 bases from V and 6 bases from J, leaving 10 bases between. The CDR3 runs to 14 residues. Germline CDR1 reads LNHNV; CDR2 reads YYDKDF (reference sequence). CDR3 sequence: CATSRDQGKDTQYF. CDR3 DNA sequence: TGTGCCACCAGCAGAGATCAAGGGAAGGATACGCAGTATTTT. The full variable domain, rest sourced from reference TRBV15 and TRBJ2-3, is DAMVIQNPRYQVTQFGKPVTLSCSQTLNHNVMYWYQQKSSQAPKLLFHYYDKDFNNEADTPDNFQSRRPNTSFCFLDIRSPGLGDTAMYLCATSRDQGKDTQYFGPGTRLTVL.

Written as DNA, the CDR3 is TGTGCCAGCAGTTACCGCGAGACTAACGAGCAGTTGACCCAGTACTTC. Protein product: CASSYRETNEQLTQYF. The chain recombines TRBV6-5 with TRBJ2-5, with a weak D call TRBD2 (5 bases). This CDR3 contains 16 residues. Trimming cost V 2 bases and J 7 bases, with 20 bases left between them. The germline gives CDR1 MNHEY, CDR2 SVGAGI.

This CDR3 is CAISERYEQYF. CDR3 nucleotide sequence: TGTGCCATCAGTGAGCGCTACGAGCAGTACTTC. This chain uses TRBV10-3 with TRBJ2-7; no clear D. Per the germline V gene, CDR1 is ENHRY and CDR2 is SYGVKD. The ends were cut back, 2 bases at V and 3 bases at J, with 2 bases in the middle. This CDR3 contains 11 residues.

This clonotype was found a few times. The chain links TRBV20-1 to TRBJ2-7; no clear D gene. V lost 3 bases and J 1 base, leaving 10 bases between the germline ends. CDR1 is DFQATT and CDR2 is SNEGSKA in the germline V gene (reference sequence). The CDR3 has 13 amino acids. The CDR3 DNA reads TGCAGTGCTAGTCGGCGGCAGTCCTACGAGCAGTACTTC. Translation gives CSASRRQSYEQYF.

The gene calls are TRBV7-9 and TRBJ2-5, with TRBD1 matching over 8 bases. Per the germline V gene, CDR1 is SEHNR and CDR2 is FQNEAQ (reference sequence). The V gene end was trimmed by 4 bases and the J gene end by 5 bases; junction bases not matched to a gene: 3. The CDR3 sequence is 13 residues long. The CDR3 is CASSSRGPETQYF. Here the CDR3 DNA reads TGTGCCAGCAGCTCCAGGGGGCCGGAGACCCAGTACTTC. The full variable domain, its missing parts supplied by reference TRBV7-9 and TRBJ2-5, is DTGVSQNPRHKITKRGQNVTFRCDPISEHNRLYWYRQTLGQGPEFLTYFQNEAQLEKSRLLSDRFSAERPKGSFSTLEIQRTEQGDSAMYLCASSSRGPETQYFGPGTRLLVL.

The chain uses TRBV15 and TRBJ2-3; no clear D gene. Trimming pared 0 bases from V and 0 bases from J, leaving 7 bases between. Germline V gives CDR1 LNHNV, CDR2 YYDKDF (reference sequence). The CDR3 is made up of 15 amino acids. DNA of the CDR3: TGTGCCACCAGCAGAGAAGAAGTGAGCACAGATACGCAGTATTTT. Its translation is CATSREEVSTDTQYF.

V and J are TRBV4-1 and TRBJ1-2; 8 bases agree with TRBD1. The trim removed 3 bases at V and 2 bases at J, leaving 5 bases unmatched. Germline V gives CDR1 MGHRA, CDR2 YSYEKL. CDR3 length: 15 residues. CDR3 DNA sequence: TGCGCCAGCAGCCATACGACAGGGGAGAACTATGGCTACACCTTC. Translating it yields CASSHTTGENYGYTF.

The chain is built from TRBV19 and TRBJ1-1; 7 nucleotides align to TRBD1. Germline trimming cut 10 bases from V and 0 bases from J; bases unmatched to any gene: 11. Germline-derived CDR1 and CDR2 are LNHDA and SQIVND (reference sequence). The CDR3 is 15 amino acids. The CDR3 DNA follows: TGTGCCACCCGAATAGACAGGGCCGTGAACACTGAAGCTTTCTTT. The encoded protein is CATRIDRAVNTEAFF.

V is TRBV15 and J is TRBJ2-3; D call uncertain. The CDR3 spans 13 residues. The V and J ends lost 2 bases and 9 bases respectively, with 12 bases between them. CDR1 and CDR2 (germline): LNHNV, YYDKDF (reference sequence). The CDR3 sequence: CATSRQVMDTQYF. CDR3 DNA: TGTGCCACCAGCAGACAGGTGATGGACACGCAGTATTTT.

The V and J genes are TRBV7-9 and TRBJ1-2; D is possibly TRBD1 (5 bases). Trimming stripped 8 bases from V and 6 bases from J, with 13 bases between. Germline V gene data show CDR1 as SEHNR and CDR2 as FQNEAQ (reference sequence). This CDR3 spans 12 amino acids. The CDR3 coding sequence is TGTGCCAGCGCCCGGGGGTTCCATGGCTACACCTTC. Translation gives CASARGFHGYTF. Together with reference TRBV7-9 and TRBJ1-2, the CDR3 gives the full variable domain: DTGVSQNPRHKITKRGQNVTFRCDPISEHNRLYWYRQTLGQGPEFLTYFQNEAQLEKSRLLSDRFSAERPKGSFSTLEIQRTEQGDSAMYLCASARGFHGYTFGSGTRLTVV.

J is TRBJ1-3 and V is TRBV29-1; tentatively, D is TRBD1 (5 bases). Per the germline V gene, CDR1 is SQVTM and CDR2 is ANQGSEA. The CDR3 spans 14 residues. V was cut by 7 bases and J by 0 bases, with 13 bases left in between. CDR3 region: CSAETTDSGNTIYF. As DNA, the CDR3 is TGCAGCGCCGAAACGACAGACTCTGGAAACACCATATATTTT. The whole variable domain, remainder taken from reference TRBV29-1 and TRBJ1-3, is SAVISQKPSRDICQRGTSLTIQCQVDSQVTMMFWYRQQPGQSLTLIATANQGSEATYESGFVIDKFPISRPNLTFSTLTVSNMSPEDSSIYLCSAETTDSGNTIYFGEGSWLTVV.

This clonotype was counted a few times. The chain joins TRBV10-3 to TRBJ2-7, with D possibly TRBD2 on 5 matching bases. V was shortened by 7 bases and J by 0 bases, with 16 bases between the two germline ends. The CDR3 runs to 15 residues. Germline V lookup: CDR1 ENHRY, CDR2 SYGVKD. CDR3 coding DNA: TGTGCCATCAAAGAGGCCCGGGGAACCTCCTACGAGCAGTACTTC. Amino acids: CAIKEARGTSYEQYF.

The chain has TRBV20-1 and TRBJ2-7, with D maybe TRBD2 (7 bases). This CDR3 is built from 14 residues. V lost 7 bases and J 4 bases, leaving 20 bases between the germline ends. CDR1 and CDR2 (germline): DFQATT, SNEGSKA (reference sequence). This CDR3 is CSVGGGGSHYEQYF. CDR3 DNA: TGCAGTGTGGGAGGGGGGGGATCCCATTACGAGCAGTACTTC.

V is TRBV7-9 and J is TRBJ1-1; no clear D gene. The ends were cut back, 6 bases at V and 8 bases at J, with 13 bases in the middle. Germline V CDR1 and CDR2: SEHNR, FQNEAQ (reference sequence). This CDR3 has 12 residues. The CDR3 is CASSWRVNEAFF. The CDR3, as DNA: TGTGCCAGCAGTTGGAGGGTGAACGAAGCTTTCTTT.

Only a few counts were recorded for this clonotype. In nucleotides, the CDR3 is TGCAGCGGCCTAGCGGGGGGCCTCCACATGACAGATACGCAGTATTTT. Translation gives CSGLAGGLHMTDTQYF. This chain links TRBV29-1 with TRBJ2-3; 11 bases align to TRBD2. Trimming cost V 7 bases and J 3 bases; bases outside gene matches: 12. The CDR3 loop spans 16 amino acids. Germline V gene sequence: CDR1 SQVTM, CDR2 ANQGSEA.

This rearrangement joins TRBV10-1 to TRBJ2-2, with 8 bases that match TRBD2. The CDR3 spans 14 residues. Unmatched junction bases numbered 9, after V lost 8 bases and J lost 7 bases. Germline loops: CDR1 WNHNN, CDR2 SYGVQD (reference sequence). The CDR3 is CASRIGGGSGELFF. The DNA for the CDR3 is TGCGCCAGCCGAATAGGCGGGGGGAGCGGGGAGCTGTTTTTT.